This T cell receptor beta chain was recovered during a study of cytomegalovirus exposure and HLA in healthy donors. V was pared by 3 bases and J by 5 bases, with 10 bases between. The CDR3 extends over 13 amino acids. The germline gives CDR1 MDHEN, CDR2 SYDVKM. Amplification used 60 Vbeta primers and 13 Jbeta primers. Sequencing was performed with immunoSEQ multiplex PCR; in TCRdb, only in-frame clones are kept and a portion is missing. The data show 150,000 to 200,000 clones, with over 75% seen just once and approximately 2.1% held by the top ten. The sequence was obtained from a woman in her forties or fifties in good health and CMV-seronegative. This chain joins TRBV28 and TRBJ1-2, with D maybe TRBD1 (5 bases). Sequenced input: PBMCs. The CDR3 reads CASSFQGLYGYTF. The CDR3 DNA follows: TGTGCCAGCAGTTTTCAGGGTTTATATGGCTACACCTTC.